The rows below give T cell receptor beta chains drawn from one sample of a study of blood T cell repertoires in COVID-19. Measured with immunoSEQ multiplex PCR; TCRdb has only the in-frame clones, and not every one. The sample consists of approximately 250,000 clones, around 89% of them appearing once. The source material was PBMCs or T cells enriched from blood (not recorded which). These receptors came from a woman under 40 who had recovered from COVID-19. Each CDR3 is given with its conserved first and last residue. The D gene is left open where the match is weak. A row's size may be missing; if present it is once, few, many or a size class.

V gene: TRBV7-8; D gene: -; J gene: TRBJ1-5; clone size: -; CDR3 protein: CASSSSVGDQPQHF; CDR3 DNA: TGTGCCAGCAGCTCATCCGTCGGAGACCAGCCCCAGCATTTT
V gene: TRBV6-5; D gene: -; J gene: TRBJ1-1; clone size: -; CDR3 protein: CASSRGGGNTEAFF; CDR3 DNA: TGTGCCAGCAGTAGGGGAGGAGGAAACACTGAAGCTTTCTTT
V gene: TRBV7-2; D gene: TRBD1; J gene: TRBJ2-5; clone size: -; CDR3 protein: CASKSTGRETQYF; CDR3 DNA: TGTGCCAGCAAGTCGACAGGGCGGGAGACCCAGTACTTC
V gene: TRBV5-1; D gene: TRBD2; J gene: TRBJ2-5; clone size: -; CDR3 protein: CASSLLLAGGQGETQYF; CDR3 DNA: TGCGCCAGCAGCTTGTTACTAGCGGGAGGGCAAGGAGAGACCCAGTACTTC
V gene: TRBV6-2/TRBV6-3; D gene: -; J gene: TRBJ2-7; clone size: once; CDR3 protein: CASSPPQGLYEQYF; CDR3 DNA: TGTGCCAGCAGCCCTCCCCAGGGCTTATACGAGCAGTACTTC
V gene: TRBV7-2; D gene: TRBD1; J gene: TRBJ1-1; clone size: -; CDR3 protein: CASSLKTGGNTEAFF; CDR3 DNA: TGTGCCAGCAGCTTGAAGACAGGGGGGAACACTGAAGCTTTCTTT
V gene: TRBV28; D gene: -; J gene: TRBJ1-6; clone size: -; CDR3 protein: CASSLPGGSPLHF; CDR3 DNA: TGTGCCAGCAGTTTGCCGGGGGGCTCACCCCTCCACTTT
V gene: TRBV6-2/TRBV6-3; D gene: TRBD2; J gene: TRBJ2-1; clone size: -; CDR3 protein: CASSYSSGNLDNEQFF; CDR3 DNA: TGTGCCAGCAGTTACTCTAGCGGGAACTTGGACAATGAGCAGTTCTTC
V gene: TRBV19; D gene: -; J gene: TRBJ2-5; clone size: -; CDR3 protein: CASRQARNNQETQYF; CDR3 DNA: TGTGCCAGTAGACAGGCTAGAAATAACCAAGAGACCCAGTACTTC
V gene: TRBV7-9; D gene: -; J gene: TRBJ1-5; clone size: -; CDR3 protein: CASSPGISNQPQHF; CDR3 DNA: TGTGCCAGCAGCCCAGGGATTAGCAATCAGCCCCAGCATTTT
V gene: TRBV4-1; D gene: TRBD1; J gene: TRBJ1-6; clone size: once; CDR3 protein: CASRRGQGAINSPLHF; CDR3 DNA: TGCGCCAGCAGGCGGGGACAGGGGGCAATTAATTCACCCCTCCACTTT
V gene: TRBV4-1; D gene: -; J gene: TRBJ2-5; clone size: -; CDR3 protein: CASSQPEDQETQYF; CDR3 DNA: TGCGCCAGCAGCCAGCCAGAGGATCAAGAGACCCAGTACTTC
V gene: TRBV7-9; D gene: TRBD1; J gene: TRBJ2-1; clone size: -; CDR3 protein: CASSPGTGGDYNEQFF; CDR3 DNA: TGTGCCAGCAGCCCGGGGACAGGGGGCGACTACAATGAGCAGTTCTTC
V gene: TRBV9; D gene: TRBD2; J gene: TRBJ2-5; clone size: -; CDR3 protein: CASSVGTKQETQYF; CDR3 DNA: TGTGCCAGCAGCGTTGGGACTAAACAAGAGACCCAGTACTTC
V gene: TRBV28; D gene: TRBD1; J gene: TRBJ1-1; clone size: -; CDR3 protein: CASRQGGERDDEAFF; CDR3 DNA: TGTGCCAGCAGGCAAGGGGGCGAGAGGGACGATGAAGCTTTCTTT
V gene: TRBV15; D gene: -; J gene: TRBJ1-2; clone size: -; CDR3 protein: CATRDPGSSPYYGYTF; CDR3 DNA: TGTGCCACCAGAGACCCCGGGAGCTCTCCGTACTATGGCTACACCTTC
V gene: TRBV27; D gene: TRBD1; J gene: TRBJ2-1; clone size: -; CDR3 protein: CASSIGGTDEQFF; CDR3 DNA: TGTGCCAGCAGTATAGGGGGCACGGATGAGCAGTTCTTC
V gene: TRBV5-8; D gene: -; J gene: TRBJ1-1; clone size: -; CDR3 protein: CASRRQTMNTEAFF; CDR3 DNA: TGTGCCAGCAGGAGACAGACGATGAACACTGAAGCTTTCTTT
V gene: TRBV4-3; D gene: -; J gene: TRBJ2-7; clone size: -; CDR3 protein: CASSQAVAVREYEQYF; CDR3 DNA: TGCGCCAGCAGCCAAGCGGTGGCGGTTAGGGAGTACGAGCAGTACTTC
V gene: TRBV28; D gene: -; J gene: TRBJ2-7; clone size: -; CDR3 protein: CASSYPGRSYEQYF; CDR3 DNA: TGTGCCAGCAGTTACCCAGGCAGGTCCTACGAGCAGTACTTC
V gene: TRBV24-1; D gene: TRBD1; J gene: TRBJ1-5; clone size: -; CDR3 protein: CATSDEGARSPQHF; CDR3 DNA: TGTGCCACCAGTGATGAGGGGGCCCGATCGCCCCAGCATTTT
V gene: TRBV20-1; D gene: -; J gene: TRBJ2-7; clone size: -; CDR3 protein: CSASLPGVSYEQYF; CDR3 DNA: TGCAGTGCTAGTTTGCCAGGGGTCTCCTACGAGCAGTACTTC
V gene: TRBV4-3; D gene: -; J gene: TRBJ1-2; clone size: -; CDR3 protein: CASSQDRDGGAYGYTF; CDR3 DNA: TGCGCCAGCAGCCAAGATAGAGACGGGGGAGCCTATGGCTACACCTTC
V gene: TRBV18; D gene: -; J gene: TRBJ1-4; clone size: once; CDR3 protein: CASSRNSGANEKLFF; CDR3 DNA: TGTGCCAGCTCCCGCAACAGTGGGGCAAATGAAAAACTGTTTTTT
V gene: TRBV9; D gene: -; J gene: TRBJ1-1; clone size: -; CDR3 protein: CASSVALRPSLGTEAFF; CDR3 DNA: TGTGCCAGCAGCGTAGCGTTACGTCCCAGCCTAGGTACTGAAGCTTTCTTT
V gene: TRBV18; D gene: TRBD1; J gene: TRBJ2-7; clone size: -; CDR3 protein: CASSPPGQIYEQYF; CDR3 DNA: TGTGCCAGCTCACCACCGGGACAGATCTACGAGCAGTACTTC
V gene: TRBV27; D gene: -; J gene: TRBJ2-3; clone size: -; CDR3 protein: CASSLSRRDTQYF; CDR3 DNA: TGTGCCAGCAGTTTATCAAGGCGGGATACGCAGTATTTT
V gene: TRBV27; D gene: -; J gene: TRBJ1-1; clone size: -; CDR3 protein: CASRFNVRTLNTEAFF; CDR3 DNA: TGTGCCAGCAGATTCAATGTCAGGACACTGAACACTGAAGCTTTCTTT
V gene: TRBV20-1; D gene: TRBD2; J gene: TRBJ2-3; clone size: -; CDR3 protein: CSASSLAGGTDTQYF; CDR3 DNA: TGCAGTGCTAGTAGTCTAGCGGGAGGAACAGATACGCAGTATTTT
V gene: TRBV18; D gene: -; J gene: TRBJ2-5; clone size: once; CDR3 protein: CASSRLAAQETQYF; CDR3 DNA: TGTGCCAGCTCAAGGTTGGCAGCGCAAGAGACCCAGTACTTC
V gene: TRBV7-9; D gene: TRBD2; J gene: TRBJ2-1; clone size: -; CDR3 protein: CASSWRAGVGEQFF; CDR3 DNA: TGTGCCAGCAGCTGGCGTGCGGGAGTAGGTGAGCAGTTCTTC
V gene: TRBV30; D gene: -; J gene: TRBJ1-4; clone size: -; CDR3 protein: CAWSVRGGEKLFF; CDR3 DNA: TGTGCCTGGAGTGTCAGGGGAGGGGAAAAACTGTTTTTT
V gene: TRBV20-1; D gene: -; J gene: TRBJ2-7; clone size: -; CDR3 protein: CSAKRSSEQYF; CDR3 DNA: TGCAGTGCTAAAAGGAGTTCCGAGCAGTACTTC
V gene: TRBV18; D gene: TRBD2; J gene: TRBJ2-3; clone size: -; CDR3 protein: CASSPTTIAGDTQYF; CDR3 DNA: TGTGCCAGCTCACCAACGACTATAGCGGGAGATACGCAGTATTTT
V gene: TRBV5-1; D gene: -; J gene: TRBJ2-1; clone size: once; CDR3 protein: CASSLGGYNEQFF; CDR3 DNA: TGCGCCAGCAGCTTGGGAGGGTACAATGAGCAGTTCTTC
V gene: TRBV10-3; D gene: TRBD1; J gene: TRBJ2-1; clone size: few; CDR3 protein: CAIRGQTDPNSYNEQFF; CDR3 DNA: TGTGCCATCAGGGGACAGACCGACCCCAATTCCTACAATGAGCAGTTCTTC
V gene: TRBV28; D gene: -; J gene: TRBJ2-5; clone size: -; CDR3 protein: CASSFTGQETQYF; CDR3 DNA: TGTGCCAGCAGTTTCACGGGTCAAGAGACCCAGTACTTC
V gene: TRBV6-2/TRBV6-3; D gene: TRBD2; J gene: TRBJ2-5; clone size: -; CDR3 protein: CASSSGLAGVWETQYF; CDR3 DNA: TGTGCCAGCAGTTCCGGACTAGCTGGGGTTTGGGAGACCCAGTACTTC
V gene: TRBV27; D gene: -; J gene: TRBJ2-7; clone size: -; CDR3 protein: CASSYFYGDVVEQYF; CDR3 DNA: TGTGCCAGCAGTTATTTCTACGGAGACGTAGTAGAGCAGTACTTC
V gene: TRBV7-3; D gene: TRBD2; J gene: TRBJ2-1; clone size: -; CDR3 protein: CASSPLAGPYNEQFF; CDR3 DNA: TGTGCCAGCAGCCCTTTAGCGGGACCCTACAATGAGCAGTTCTTC
V gene: TRBV28; D gene: -; J gene: TRBJ1-2; clone size: -; CDR3 protein: CASSRQDYGYTF; CDR3 DNA: TGTGCCAGCAGTAGACAAGACTATGGCTACACCTTC
V gene: TRBV2; D gene: TRBD2; J gene: TRBJ2-5; clone size: -; CDR3 protein: CASSDRFQREYQETQYF; CDR3 DNA: TGTGCCAGCAGTGATAGGTTTCAGCGGGAGTACCAAGAGACCCAGTACTTC
V gene: TRBV27; D gene: TRBD1; J gene: TRBJ1-1; clone size: -; CDR3 protein: CASSADRETEAFF; CDR3 DNA: TGTGCCAGCAGTGCCGACAGGGAAACTGAAGCTTTCTTT
V gene: TRBV3-1/TRBV3-2; D gene: TRBD1; J gene: TRBJ1-1; clone size: -; CDR3 protein: CASSQDGTGPIF; CDR3 DNA: TGTGCCAGCAGCCAAGATGGGACAGGCCCTATTTTT
V gene: TRBV4-1; D gene: -; J gene: TRBJ2-1; clone size: -; CDR3 protein: CASSQMEGHNEQFF; CDR3 DNA: TGCGCCAGCAGCCAAATGGAGGGCCACAATGAGCAGTTCTTC
V gene: TRBV4-3; D gene: -; J gene: TRBJ2-2; clone size: -; CDR3 protein: CASSHYTENTGELFF; CDR3 DNA: TGCGCCAGCAGCCACTACACAGAGAACACCGGGGAGCTGTTTTTT
V gene: TRBV18; D gene: -; J gene: TRBJ1-3; clone size: -; CDR3 protein: CASSPDQAGTGNTIYF; CDR3 DNA: TGTGCCAGCTCACCGGATCAGGCCGGTACTGGAAACACCATATATTTT
V gene: TRBV27; D gene: TRBD2; J gene: TRBJ2-1; clone size: once; CDR3 protein: CASSREGLAGVNNEQFF; CDR3 DNA: TGTGCCAGCAGTCGGGAGGGACTAGCGGGAGTCAATAATGAGCAGTTCTTC
V gene: TRBV6-2/TRBV6-3; D gene: TRBD1; J gene: TRBJ2-1; clone size: -; CDR3 protein: CASSYMTGKHEQFF; CDR3 DNA: TGTGCCAGCAGTTACATGACAGGGAAGCATGAGCAGTTCTTC
V gene: TRBV30; D gene: -; J gene: TRBJ1-2; clone size: -; CDR3 protein: CAWSASSYGYTF; CDR3 DNA: TGTGCCTGGAGTGCTAGTTCCTATGGCTACACCTTC
V gene: TRBV2; D gene: -; J gene: TRBJ2-1; clone size: -; CDR3 protein: CASNPGRGNEQFF; CDR3 DNA: TGTGCCAGCAACCCCGGTCGCGGCAATGAGCAGTTCTTC
V gene: TRBV4-3; D gene: TRBD1; J gene: TRBJ1-4; clone size: -; CDR3 protein: CASSQASGGHNEKLFF; CDR3 DNA: TGCGCCAGCAGCCAAGCGTCAGGGGGACATAATGAAAAACTGTTTTTT
V gene: TRBV28; D gene: TRBD2; J gene: TRBJ2-7; clone size: -; CDR3 protein: CASSSLLAGNYEQYF; CDR3 DNA: TGTGCCAGCAGTTCACTACTAGCGGGGAACTACGAGCAGTACTTC
V gene: TRBV28; D gene: -; J gene: TRBJ2-7; clone size: -; CDR3 protein: CASTPPPLGPYSYEQYF; CDR3 DNA: TGTGCCAGCACCCCACCCCCACTAGGCCCCTACTCCTACGAGCAGTACTTC
V gene: TRBV4-2; D gene: TRBD1; J gene: TRBJ1-1; clone size: -; CDR3 protein: CASSQALRQGGSAFF; CDR3 DNA: TGTGCCAGCAGCCAAGCCCTTAGACAGGGAGGTTCAGCTTTCTTT
V gene: TRBV5-1; D gene: TRBD1; J gene: TRBJ1-1; clone size: -; CDR3 protein: CASSLGTDPNTEAFF; CDR3 DNA: TGCGCCAGCAGCTTAGGGACAGACCCGAACACTGAAGCTTTCTTT
V gene: TRBV5-4; D gene: -; J gene: TRBJ2-5; clone size: -; CDR3 protein: CASSSGPGDGETQYF; CDR3 DNA: TGTGCCAGCAGTTCCGGACCAGGGGATGGGGAGACCCAGTACTTC
V gene: TRBV6-5; D gene: -; J gene: TRBJ1-2; clone size: -; CDR3 protein: CASSYSQESLYGYTF; CDR3 DNA: TGTGCCAGCAGTTACTCACAGGAATCGCTCTATGGCTACACCTTC
V gene: TRBV28; D gene: -; J gene: TRBJ1-1; clone size: -; CDR3 protein: CASSKGDWGTEAFF; CDR3 DNA: TGTGCCAGCAGCAAGGGGGATTGGGGCACTGAAGCTTTCTTT
V gene: TRBV28; D gene: TRBD1; J gene: TRBJ1-4; clone size: -; CDR3 protein: CASRRDRNNEKLFF; CDR3 DNA: TGTGCCAGCAGGAGGGACAGAAATAATGAAAAACTGTTTTTT